This T cell receptor (beta chain) was obtained from a study of T cell responses to AZD1222 COVID-19 vaccine. This clone was recorded only once. Antigen specificity is unknown. The assay was immunoSEQ multiplex PCR, and TCRdb's table has in-frame clones only and misses some. The sample contains tens of thousands of clones, 70% to 90% of which appear only once. General study points: Clonal diversity was possibly underestimated, and white British individuals and females predominated among donors. Nearly half of unique spike-specific TCRs reportedly avoided B.1.351 and B.1.1.7 mutated regions. The peak T cell response came first, and repertoires were sampled only after it.

The clonotype was recovered from an adult in good health. The sample consisted of peripheral blood, taken on day 0 of AZD1222 vaccination.

The CDR3 region is CATSRAGQGYEQYF. As DNA, the CDR3 is TGTGCCACCAGCAGAGCGGGACAGGGCTACGAGCAGTACTTC. The V call is TRBV15, the J call TRBJ2-7; TRBD1 agrees at 9 bases. The CDR3 sequence is 14 residues long. V trimming: 1 base; J trimming: 3 bases; junction bases outside the gene matches: 1. Germline CDR1 and CDR2: LNHNV and YYDKDF (reference sequence). The full variable domain, rest sourced from reference TRBV15 and TRBJ2-7, is DAMVIQNPRYQVTQFGKPVTLSCSQTLNHNVMYWYQQKSSQAPKLLFHYYDKDFNNEADTPDNFQSRRPNTSFCFLDIRSPGLGDTAMYLCATSRAGQGYEQYFGPGTRLTVT.